Shown below are 13 T cell receptor beta chains from a single sample sequenced in a study of patients and donors after allogeneic stem cell transplantation. Using its own MiXCR run on the RT-PCR reads, TCRdb lists one record per CDR3 protein. This sample carries approximately 140,000 distinct CDR3 sequences, about a third of them seen once, and the ten largest clones take around 50%. Input material: blood, either unsorted or a sorted T cell fraction (not recorded which). The receptors were gathered from a human donor who was either an allogeneic HSCT recipient or a stem cell or donor lymphocyte infusion donor (not recorded which). It is not recorded whose cells these are; they may come from a transplant donor.

This clonotype has just one count. CDR3 nucleotides: TGTGCCAGCAGCGAATGGGACGGGAGCTCCTACGAGCAGTACGTC. This sequence encodes CASSEWDGSSYEQYV. The chain links TRBV5-5 to TRBJ2-7, with D possibly TRBD2 on 6 matching bases. The V end was cut by 4 bases, the J end by 0 bases, with 14 bases between. This CDR3 comprises 15 residues. CDR1 is SGHKS, CDR2 YYEKEE, per germline (reference sequence).

The count of this clonotype is one. The chain is built from TRBV12-3 or TRBV12-4 and TRBJ1-1; 8 nucleotides line up with TRBD1. Trimming cost V 6 bases and J 6 bases; bases outside gene matches: 9. The CDR3 consists of 14 residues. CDR3 sequence: CASSSNPTGAEAFF. The CDR3, as DNA: TGTGCCAGCAGCTCTAATCCGACAGGGGCTGAAGCTTTCTTT.

In its sample, this clonotype was seen once. The chain recombines TRBV7-9 with TRBJ1-2; 11 bases are shared with TRBD1. The junction had 8 bases not matched to a gene; V was cut back by 3 bases and J by 8 bases. Germline lookup yields CDR1 SEHNR and CDR2 FQNEAQ (reference sequence). The CDR3 has 15 amino acids. CDR3 in amino acids: CASSFRLGQGDGYTF. The CDR3 DNA reads TGTGCCAGCAGCTTTCGCCTGGGACAGGGGGACGGCTACACCTTC.

This clonotype was counted between two and nine times. The genes are TRBV11-1 and TRBJ1-1; perhaps TRBD1 as D (5 bases). With 5 bases removed from V and 2 bases from J, the gap between germline ends came to 15 bases. Germline V gene sequence: CDR1 SGHAT, CDR2 FQDESV (reference sequence). This CDR3 comprises 15 residues. CDR3 loop: CASSATAIANTEAFF. The CDR3 nucleotides read TGTGCCAGCAGCGCGACAGCTATAGCAAACACTGAAGCTTTCTTT.

J is TRBJ1-4 and V is TRBV20-1, with D maybe TRBD1 (5 bases). Germline CDR1 is DFQATT and CDR2 is SNEGSKA (reference sequence). This CDR3 has 15 amino acids. The V gene lost 0 bases and the J gene lost 4 bases, with 12 bases spanning the gap. CDR3: CSARDSGRLNEKLFF. The CDR3 bases are TGCAGTGCTAGAGATTCGGGACGGCTTAATGAAAAACTGTTTTTT.

This CDR3 reads CASSLVTGESSPLHF. The CDR3 region has the DNA TGTGCCAGCAGCTTAGTGACAGGGGAGAGTTCACCCCTCCACTTT. The J gene is TRBJ1-6, the V gene TRBV7-9, with 8 bases lining up with TRBD1. J gave up 9 bases and V 1 base, and 5 bases lay outside the gene matches. Looked up from germline, CDR1 is SEHNR and CDR2 is FQNEAQ (reference sequence). The CDR3 totals 15 residues.

In this sample, this clonotype turned up a few times. This chain joins TRBV20-1 and TRBJ2-3; D is uncertain. From germline, CDR1 is DFQATT and CDR2 SNEGSKA (reference sequence). The CDR3 contains 12 residues. The germline V and J ends were trimmed by 1 base and 14 bases, with 16 bases remaining between them. CDR3 region: CSARGGETGLYF. The CDR3 coding sequence is TGCAGTGCTAGAGGGGGTGAAACGGGCCTGTATTTT.

In this sample, this clonotype turned up once. The V gene is TRBV28, the J gene TRBJ1-2; weak D call: TRBD1 (5 bases). Germline assignment: CDR1 MDHEN and CDR2 SYDVKM. The V gene lost 2 bases and the J gene lost 3 bases, with 10 bases spanning the gap. The CDR3 contains 14 residues. Here the CDR3 DNA reads TGTGCCAGCAGTTTAATCGGGGGACACTATGGCTACACCTTC. Translating it yields CASSLIGGHYGYTF.

The CDR3 protein is CATSDRTGTLGYTF. As DNA, the CDR3 is TGTGCCACCAGTGACAGGACAGGGACCCTGGGCTACACCTTC. The chain couples TRBV24-1 to TRBJ1-2; the match to TRBD1 covers 8 bases. V was pared by 4 bases and J by 8 bases, with 8 bases of the junction left unmatched. The CDR3 runs 14 residues. Germline values: CDR1 KGHDR, CDR2 SFDVKD.

The chain recombines TRBV3-1 with TRBJ1-5; the D gene is possibly TRBD1 (5 bases). The CDR3 is 14 residues long. V lost 1 base and J 7 bases, leaving 11 bases between the germline ends. Germline CDR1 reads LGHDT; CDR2 reads YNNKEL (reference sequence). In nucleotides, the CDR3 is TGTGCCAGCAGCCAAGGAGACAGTAGACAGCCCCAGCATTTT. This translates into CASSQGDSRQPQHF.

This sequence joins TRBV3-1 and TRBJ1-1; D is uncertain. V lost 3 bases to trimming and J lost 0 bases, with 11 bases between them. The CDR3 spans 15 residues. The germline V gene encodes CDR1 LGHDT and CDR2 YNNKEL (reference sequence). The CDR3 DNA sequence: TGTGCCAGCAGCCAGGGCGAACCTTTGAACACTGAAGCTTTCTTT. As protein: CASSQGEPLNTEAFF. The full variable domain, with the rest looked up from reference TRBV3-1 and TRBJ1-1, is DTAVSQTPKYLVTQMGNDKSIKCEQNLGHDTMYWYKQDSKKFLKIMFSYNNKELIINETVPNRFSPKSPDKAHLNLHINSLELGDSAVYFCASSQGEPLNTEAFFGQGTRLTVV.

The chain employs TRBV7-2 and TRBJ1-1; D not resolved. From germline, CDR1 is SGHTA and CDR2 FQGNSA. Trimming removed 5 bases from V and 7 bases from J, with 17 bases in between. This CDR3 spans 14 amino acids. CDR3 DNA: TGTGCCAGCAGCCCCCTTGGGGTTGGGATTGAAGCTTTCTTT. This sequence encodes CASSPLGVGIEAFF.

The gene calls are TRBV18 and TRBJ1-6, with a tentative D call TRBD1 (6 bases). Germline V gene data show CDR1 as KGHSH and CDR2 as LQKENI. The ends were cut back, 3 bases at V and 8 bases at J, with 17 bases in the middle. The CDR3 is made up of 16 amino acids. The CDR3 coding sequence is TGTGCCAGCTCACCCGAAACAGGGTTTTTGTATTCACCCCTCCACTTT. It translates to CASSPETGFLYSPLHF.